What follows are 8 T cell receptor beta chains derived from one specimen sequenced in a study of human T cells and chemical hapten exposure. The time point was: patch test 3, about 24 weeks after DPC sensitization. Regarding treatment: therapeutic diphenylcyclopropenone sensitization with weekly scalp DPC. Each CDR3 protein is one row after TCRdb ran MiXCR on the RACE reads. The repertoire has 100,000 to 120,000 distinct CDR3 sequences, under 40% of them found once; the top ten carry around 2.8%. The sequences come from whole blood, collected in connection with sensitization to the hapten diphenylcyclopropenone (DPC). The receptors were sampled from a middle-aged man with alopecia areata. Some clones in this sample may be carry-over from other donors' samples.

The chain recombines TRBV19 with TRBJ2-1; the match to TRBD1 covers 8 bases. This CDR3 has 14 residues. V was clipped by 6 bases and J by 3 bases; unmatched bases: 4. The germline V gene has CDR1 LNHDA and CDR2 SQIVND (reference sequence). As DNA, the CDR3 is TGTGCCAGTAGGGGACAGGTCTACTACAATGAGCAGTTCTTC. This sequence encodes CASRGQVYYNEQFF.

CDR3 sequence (DNA): TGTGCCAGCAGCTCGCAGACTAGCGTCTACAATGAGCAGTTCTTC. Translated: CASSSQTSVYNEQFF. This chain connects TRBV14 to TRBJ2-1; 8 bases align to TRBD2. There are 15 residues in the CDR3. Germline CDR1 reads SGHDN; CDR2 reads FVKESK. V lost 5 bases to trimming and J lost 3 bases; unmatched junction nucleotides: 6.

The rearrangement links TRBV20-1 to TRBJ2-7, with D unresolved. The length of the CDR3 is 12 residues. CDR1 and CDR2 from the germline V gene are DFQATT and SNEGSKA (reference sequence). Trimming took 1 base from V and 4 from J, leaving 8 bases between them. The CDR3 loop reads CSARGFGYEQYF. In DNA form, the CDR3 reads TGCAGTGCTAGAGGATTTGGGTACGAGCAGTACTTC.

This rearrangement joins TRBV27 to TRBJ2-7, with 16 bases matching TRBD2. The length of the CDR3 is 19 residues. The junction had 8 bases not matched to a gene; V was cut back by 1 base and J by 2 bases. The V gene's germline CDR1 is MNHEY and CDR2 SMNVEV (reference sequence). This CDR3 is CASSLYSGTSGREPYEQYV. As DNA, the CDR3 is TGTGCCAGCAGTTTATACTCCGGGACTAGCGGGAGGGAACCCTACGAGCAGTACGTC.

J is TRBJ2-3 and V is TRBV29-1; TRBD1 agrees at 8 bases. CDR1 SQVTM and CDR2 ANQGSEA come from the germline V gene. Trimming took 2 bases from V and 3 from J; bases not matched to a gene: 4. The CDR3 is made up of 14 amino acids. CDR3 in amino acids: CSVETQGATDTQYF. In nucleotides, the CDR3 is TGCAGCGTTGAAACCCAGGGGGCAACAGATACGCAGTATTTT.

This clonotype was found a few times. V and J are TRBV9 and TRBJ2-3; 8 bases match TRBD2. Germline V lookup: CDR1 SGDLS, CDR2 YYNGEE. CDR3 size: 16 residues. Trimming took 4 bases from V and 0 from J; bases not matched to a gene: 7. CDR3: CASSPRLASSTDTQYF. The CDR3 nucleotides read TGTGCCAGCAGCCCCAGACTAGCGTCTAGCACAGATACGCAGTATTTT.

The chain employs TRBV7-9 and TRBJ2-7; unclear D gene. Trimming shortened V by 5 bases and J by 6 bases, and 11 bases separated the two germline ends. The CDR3 extends over 12 amino acids. Germline CDR1 and CDR2: SEHNR and FQNEAQ (reference sequence). The CDR3 sequence: CASSHGAGEQYV. CDR3 sequence (DNA): TGTGCCAGCAGCCACGGAGCCGGCGAGCAGTACGTC.

The chain is built from TRBV12-3 or TRBV12-4 and TRBJ1-5; D is unresolved. V was clipped by 3 bases and J by 2 bases, with 8 bases between them. This CDR3 is 14 amino acids long. CDR3 in amino acids: CASSFVVGNQPQHF. CDR3 in DNA: TGTGCCAGCAGTTTCGTGGTAGGCAATCAGCCCCAGCATTTT.